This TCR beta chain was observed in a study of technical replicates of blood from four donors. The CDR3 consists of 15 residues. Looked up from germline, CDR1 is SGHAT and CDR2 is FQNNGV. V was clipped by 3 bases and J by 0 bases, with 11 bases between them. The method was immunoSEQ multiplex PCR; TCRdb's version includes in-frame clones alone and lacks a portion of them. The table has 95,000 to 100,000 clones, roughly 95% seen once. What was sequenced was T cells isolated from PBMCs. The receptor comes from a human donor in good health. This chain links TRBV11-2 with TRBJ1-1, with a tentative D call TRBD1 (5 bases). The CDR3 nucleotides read TGTGCCAGCAGCTTTTCAGGGTGGATGAACACTGAAGCTTTCTTT. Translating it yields CASSFSGWMNTEAFF.